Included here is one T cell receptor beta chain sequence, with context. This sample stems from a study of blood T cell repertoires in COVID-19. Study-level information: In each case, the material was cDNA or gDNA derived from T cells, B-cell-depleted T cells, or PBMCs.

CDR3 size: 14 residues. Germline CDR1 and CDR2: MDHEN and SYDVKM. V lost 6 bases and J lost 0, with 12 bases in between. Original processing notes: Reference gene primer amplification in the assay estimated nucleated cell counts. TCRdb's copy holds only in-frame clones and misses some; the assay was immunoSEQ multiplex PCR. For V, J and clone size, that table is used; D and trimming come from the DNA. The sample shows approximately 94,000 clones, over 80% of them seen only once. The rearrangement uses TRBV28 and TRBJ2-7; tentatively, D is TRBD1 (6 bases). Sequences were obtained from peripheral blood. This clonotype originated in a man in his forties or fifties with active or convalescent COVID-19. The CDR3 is CASRRTVSSYEQYF. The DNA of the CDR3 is TGTGCCAGCAGGAGGACAGTTAGCTCCTACGAGCAGTACTTC.